Presented here are 3 T cell receptor beta chains from one specimen sequenced in a study of T cells in Graves' hyperthyroidism and ophthalmopathy. RNA transcripts served as the template for amplifying TCR beta CDR3 regions. First-round RT-PCR of the TCR CDR3 relied on the HTBI primer set. Each CDR3 protein gets one entry after TCRdb re-called the multiplex PCR reads with MiXCR. The sample lists 600,000 to 850,000 distinct CDR3 sequences, over 15% occurring once. The sample consisted of blood. The receptors were gathered from a woman between 45 and 65 years old with Graves' hyperthyroidism that later progressed to Graves' ophthalmopathy.

This clonotype was seen only a few times. This chain uses TRBV18 with TRBJ1-2, with D uncertain. CDR1 is KGHSH, CDR2 LQKENI, per germline. The length of the CDR3 is 14 residues. V dropped 3 bases and J dropped 0 bases, with 8 bases sitting between them. The CDR3 nucleotides read TGTGCCAGCTCACCGACGGCGACTAACTATGGCTACACCTTC. It encodes CASSPTATNYGYTF.

In this sample, this clonotype turned up a few times. This sequence joins TRBV7-2 and TRBJ1-5, with D unclear. With 4 bases removed from V and 4 bases from J, the gap between germline ends came to 8 bases. This CDR3 contains 13 residues. Germline CDR1 and CDR2: SGHTA and FQGNSA. CDR3 region: CASSSLGNQPQHF. Here the CDR3 DNA reads TGTGCCAGCAGCTCACTTGGGAATCAGCCCCAGCATTTT. The entire variable domain, with the rest obtained from reference TRBV7-2 and TRBJ1-5, is as follows: GAGVSQSPSNKVTEKGKDVELRCDPISGHTALYWYRQSLGQGLEFLIYFQGNSAPDKSGLPSDRFSAERTGGSVSTLTIQRTQQEDSAVYLCASSSLGNQPQHFGDGTRLSIL.

As concerns this clonotype: It may be a read error: a sequence one base away is much more abundant. V is TRBV7-9 and J is TRBJ2-5; D is unresolved. The CDR3 extends over 15 amino acids. The germline V gene encodes CDR1 SEHNR and CDR2 FQNEAQ (reference sequence). CDR3 nucleotides: TGTGCCAGCAGCTTAAATTATCAACACCAAGAGACCCAGTGCTTC. Translated, it gives CASSLNYQHQETQCF.